These T cell receptor beta chains were read from a single sample in a study of vaccination effects on CD4 cells after COVID-19. These receptors have no identified antigens. This table comes from immunoSEQ multiplex PCR, and its TCRdb copy is limited to in-frame clones, with some not included. The repertoire holds some 68,000 clones, with approximately 79% as singletons. Specimen: CD4+ T cells from PBMCs cultured with HCoV-OC43 spike peptides, collected before COVID-19 vaccination. These receptors all come from a human donor who received a COVID-19 vaccine. Each CDR3 is given with its conserved first and last residue. Each record gives: clone size, V gene, D gene, J gene, CDR3 DNA, CDR3 protein. D genes are given only for firm matches. A row's size may be missing; if present it is once, few, many or a size class.

abundance: NA; v_gene: TRBV9; d_gene: TRBD1; j_gene: TRBJ1-3; CDR3nt: TGTGCCAGCAGCAGAACAGGGGTAAGCTCTGGAAACACCATATATTTT; CDR3aa: CASSRTGVSSGNTIYF
abundance: NA; v_gene: TRBV4-3; d_gene: TRBD1; j_gene: TRBJ1-4; CDR3nt: TGCGCCAGCAACCGGGACAGGGGCGAAAAACTGTTTTTT; CDR3aa: CASNRDRGEKLFF
abundance: few; v_gene: TRBV2; d_gene: NA; j_gene: TRBJ2-2; CDR3nt: TGTGCCAGCAGTGAAGCGCAGGGAGCCGTCGGGGAGCTGTTTTTT; CDR3aa: CASSEAQGAVGELFF
abundance: NA; v_gene: TRBV5-4; d_gene: TRBD1; j_gene: TRBJ1-2; CDR3nt: TGTGCCAGCAGCTTGGCCGGGACAGGGGTTGGCTACACCTTC; CDR3aa: CASSLAGTGVGYTF
abundance: NA; v_gene: TRBV27; d_gene: TRBD2; j_gene: TRBJ2-1; CDR3nt: TGTGCCAGCAGCAAGACTAGCGGGGGGGGTTTCTACAATGAGCAGTTCTTC; CDR3aa: CASSKTSGGGFYNEQFF
abundance: NA; v_gene: TRBV24-1; d_gene: NA; j_gene: TRBJ1-2; CDR3nt: TGTGCCACCAGTGATTCGAGTCGCGGGCATGGCTACACCTTC; CDR3aa: CATSDSSRGHGYTF
abundance: few; v_gene: TRBV5-4; d_gene: NA; j_gene: TRBJ2-2; CDR3nt: TGTGCCAGCAGCTCCGAAACCGGGGAGCTGTTTTTT; CDR3aa: CASSSETGELFF
abundance: NA; v_gene: TRBV10-1; d_gene: NA; j_gene: TRBJ2-2; CDR3nt: TGCGCCAGCAGTGACGGATGGGAGAGTGGCACCGGGGAGCTGTTTTTT; CDR3aa: CASSDGWESGTGELFF
abundance: NA; v_gene: TRBV6-1; d_gene: NA; j_gene: TRBJ2-5; CDR3nt: TGTGCCAGCACCGGTCCTGAGGGGCAAGAGACCCAGTACTTC; CDR3aa: CASTGPEGQETQYF
abundance: NA; v_gene: TRBV28; d_gene: NA; j_gene: TRBJ2-3; CDR3nt: TGTGCCAGCAGTCCCCAAGGGTGGTCAGATACGCAGTATTTT; CDR3aa: CASSPQGWSDTQYF
abundance: NA; v_gene: TRBV4-2; d_gene: NA; j_gene: TRBJ2-5; CDR3nt: TGTGCCAGCAGCCAGGCCCTCGGACAGCGTCAAGAGACCCAGTACTTC; CDR3aa: CASSQALGQRQETQYF
abundance: NA; v_gene: TRBV3-1/TRBV3-2; d_gene: NA; j_gene: TRBJ1-1; CDR3nt: TGTGCCAGCAGCCCCCCTCTTACGAACACTGAAGCTTTCTTT; CDR3aa: CASSPPLTNTEAFF
abundance: NA; v_gene: TRBV18; d_gene: NA; j_gene: TRBJ1-3; CDR3nt: TGTGCCAGCTCAAGCGTAGCAGGGGCTGGAAACACCATATATTTT; CDR3aa: CASSSVAGAGNTIYF
abundance: once; v_gene: TRBV9; d_gene: NA; j_gene: TRBJ2-3; CDR3nt: TGTGCCAGCAGCGCTGGGGGGGCCCCTAGCACAGATACGCAGTATTTT; CDR3aa: CASSAGGAPSTDTQYF
abundance: NA; v_gene: TRBV28; d_gene: TRBD1; j_gene: TRBJ1-1; CDR3nt: TGTGCCACCACGGGACAGGGATGGACTGAAGCTTTCTTT; CDR3aa: CATTGQGWTEAFF
abundance: once; v_gene: TRBV18; d_gene: TRBD2; j_gene: TRBJ2-5; CDR3nt: TGTGCCAGCTCACCACCGTGGGGGGGCCAAGAGACCCAGTACTTC; CDR3aa: CASSPPWGGQETQYF
abundance: once; v_gene: TRBV9; d_gene: NA; j_gene: TRBJ2-5; CDR3nt: TGTGCCAGCAGCGTAGGGACGGTCCAGGAGACCCAGTACTTC; CDR3aa: CASSVGTVQETQYF
abundance: NA; v_gene: TRBV19; d_gene: TRBD1; j_gene: TRBJ2-2; CDR3nt: TGTGCCAGTAGTAAAAGGGGGCTCGAAACCGGGGAGCTGTTTTTT; CDR3aa: CASSKRGLETGELFF
abundance: NA; v_gene: TRBV19; d_gene: TRBD1; j_gene: TRBJ1-2; CDR3nt: TGTGCCAGTACGAACCGGGACAGCCCCGGGAGGGGCTACACCTTC; CDR3aa: CASTNRDSPGRGYTF
abundance: NA; v_gene: TRBV18; d_gene: TRBD2; j_gene: TRBJ2-1; CDR3nt: TGTGCCAGCTCACCTTGGACTAGCGGGGACTTCTACAATGAGCAGTTCTTC; CDR3aa: CASSPWTSGDFYNEQFF
abundance: few; v_gene: TRBV30; d_gene: NA; j_gene: TRBJ1-1; CDR3nt: TGTGCCTGGGCGGGACTTCCGAACACTGAAGCTTTCTTT; CDR3aa: CAWAGLPNTEAFF
abundance: NA; v_gene: TRBV5-5; d_gene: TRBD2; j_gene: TRBJ2-3; CDR3nt: TGTGCCAGCAGTCCCGGGGGGGCTGGGGATACGCAGTATTTT; CDR3aa: CASSPGGAGDTQYF
abundance: medium-sized; v_gene: TRBV3-1/TRBV3-2; d_gene: NA; j_gene: TRBJ1-3; CDR3nt: TGTGCCAGCAGCCAGAGGGCCGTTCTGAGAGGAAACACCATATATTTT; CDR3aa: CASSQRAVLRGNTIYF
abundance: NA; v_gene: TRBV7-2; d_gene: NA; j_gene: TRBJ1-1; CDR3nt: TGTGCCAGCACTGAATTTGGTTGGGGCACTGAAGCTTTCTTT; CDR3aa: CASTEFGWGTEAFF
abundance: NA; v_gene: TRBV5-1; d_gene: NA; j_gene: TRBJ1-5; CDR3nt: TGCGCCAGCAGCCCCTCCAGTGGGTCTCAGCCCCAGCATTTT; CDR3aa: CASSPSSGSQPQHF
abundance: few; v_gene: TRBV11-3; d_gene: NA; j_gene: TRBJ1-3; CDR3nt: TGTGCCAGCAGCTTAGAACCCACTGACCTGGGACCTGGAAACACCATATATTTT; CDR3aa: CASSLEPTDLGPGNTIYF
abundance: NA; v_gene: TRBV6-6; d_gene: NA; j_gene: TRBJ1-2; CDR3nt: TGTGCCAGCAGGCCTGATGCTAACTATGGCTACACCTTC; CDR3aa: CASRPDANYGYTF
abundance: NA; v_gene: TRBV6-6; d_gene: NA; j_gene: TRBJ1-6; CDR3nt: TGTGCCAGCAGTCGATCCCGGACGGCCTATAATTCACCCCTCCACTTT; CDR3aa: CASSRSRTAYNSPLHF
abundance: NA; v_gene: TRBV21-1; d_gene: NA; j_gene: TRBJ1-5; CDR3nt: TGTGCCAGTATCCAGGGGGGCTACAATCAGCCCCAGCATTTT; CDR3aa: CASIQGGYNQPQHF
abundance: NA; v_gene: TRBV12-3/TRBV12-4; d_gene: TRBD1; j_gene: TRBJ1-1; CDR3nt: TGTGCCAGCACCTACAGGGGGGCGCGGGCTTTCTTT; CDR3aa: CASTYRGARAFF
abundance: NA; v_gene: TRBV5-8; d_gene: NA; j_gene: TRBJ1-5; CDR3nt: TGTGCCAGCAGCTTGGCCGACGGTCAGCCCCAGCATTTT; CDR3aa: CASSLADGQPQHF
abundance: NA; v_gene: TRBV5-1; d_gene: NA; j_gene: TRBJ2-5; CDR3nt: TGCGCCAGCAGCCCAGGGGTACCAGAGACCCAGTACTTC; CDR3aa: CASSPGVPETQYF
abundance: NA; v_gene: TRBV10-2; d_gene: TRBD2; j_gene: TRBJ2-6; CDR3nt: TGCGCCAGCAGTGATTGGGGGGGAGCGGCCAACGTCCTGACTTTC; CDR3aa: CASSDWGGAANVLTF
abundance: NA; v_gene: TRBV24-1; d_gene: NA; j_gene: TRBJ2-3; CDR3nt: TGTGCCACCAGTGATTCCAGGGTGACAGATACGCAGTATTTT; CDR3aa: CATSDSRVTDTQYF
abundance: NA; v_gene: TRBV4-1; d_gene: TRBD2; j_gene: TRBJ2-5; CDR3nt: TGCGCCAGCAGCCAAGAGAGGGTCGGTAGCGGGCAAGAGACCCAGTACTTC; CDR3aa: CASSQERVGSGQETQYF
abundance: NA; v_gene: TRBV5-4; d_gene: TRBD1; j_gene: TRBJ2-3; CDR3nt: TGTGCCAGCAGCAACAGACAGGGCAGCACAGATACGCAGTATTTT; CDR3aa: CASSNRQGSTDTQYF
abundance: NA; v_gene: TRBV6-1; d_gene: NA; j_gene: TRBJ1-2; CDR3nt: TGTGCCAGCAGTGAATCAGGGGCTGGCGGCTACACCTTC; CDR3aa: CASSESGAGGYTF
abundance: NA; v_gene: TRBV7-9; d_gene: NA; j_gene: TRBJ2-3; CDR3nt: TGTGCCAGCATCAGCTCCCCCTATGGTGATACGCAGTATTTT; CDR3aa: CASISSPYGDTQYF
abundance: NA; v_gene: TRBV9; d_gene: NA; j_gene: TRBJ2-4; CDR3nt: TGTGCCAGCAGCCCCCGGGCCCGGGGAGGAAACATTCAGTACTTC; CDR3aa: CASSPRARGGNIQYF
abundance: NA; v_gene: TRBV7-2; d_gene: NA; j_gene: TRBJ2-2; CDR3nt: TGTGCCAGCAGCTCTCGACAGGTCCCCGGGGAGCTGTTTTTT; CDR3aa: CASSSRQVPGELFF
abundance: NA; v_gene: TRBV5-5; d_gene: NA; j_gene: TRBJ2-6; CDR3nt: TGTGCCAGCAGCTTGCTCGGGTCTGGGGCCAACGTCCTGACTTTC; CDR3aa: CASSLLGSGANVLTF
abundance: NA; v_gene: TRBV6-5; d_gene: TRBD2; j_gene: TRBJ2-1; CDR3nt: TGTGCCAGCAGGCGAGCGGGGAGGGCCTACAATGAGCAGTTCTTC; CDR3aa: CASRRAGRAYNEQFF
abundance: NA; v_gene: TRBV19; d_gene: NA; j_gene: TRBJ2-6; CDR3nt: TGTGCCAGTAACTCTTTGACTTACTCTGGGGCCAACGTCCTGACTTTC; CDR3aa: CASNSLTYSGANVLTF
abundance: once; v_gene: TRBV24-1; d_gene: NA; j_gene: TRBJ2-3; CDR3nt: TGTGCCACCAGTGACATGCAGGGGAATTTGCGGACAGATACGCAGTATTTT; CDR3aa: CATSDMQGNLRTDTQYF
abundance: NA; v_gene: TRBV2; d_gene: NA; j_gene: TRBJ2-5; CDR3nt: TGTGCCAGCATCCCACAGGGAAGAGAGACCCAGTACTTC; CDR3aa: CASIPQGRETQYF
abundance: NA; v_gene: TRBV5-1; d_gene: TRBD1; j_gene: TRBJ1-4; CDR3nt: TGCGCCAGCAGCAGGGGACAGGTCAGGGAAAAACTGTTTTTT; CDR3aa: CASSRGQVREKLFF
abundance: NA; v_gene: TRBV11-2; d_gene: NA; j_gene: TRBJ2-5; CDR3nt: TGTGCCAGCAGCTTAGCCGGGGTCGAGACCCAGTACTTC; CDR3aa: CASSLAGVETQYF
abundance: NA; v_gene: TRBV7-2; d_gene: TRBD1; j_gene: TRBJ1-2; CDR3nt: TGTGCCAGCAGTTTGGACAGGGGACGCGGCTACACCTTC; CDR3aa: CASSLDRGRGYTF
abundance: NA; v_gene: TRBV6-6; d_gene: NA; j_gene: TRBJ2-4; CDR3nt: TGTGCCAGCAGTTACAATGGAGCCAAAAACATTCAGTACTTC; CDR3aa: CASSYNGAKNIQYF
abundance: NA; v_gene: TRBV4-3; d_gene: TRBD1; j_gene: TRBJ2-1; CDR3nt: TGCGCCAGCAGCCTAGGGACAGGGCCGTACAATGAGCAGTTCTTC; CDR3aa: CASSLGTGPYNEQFF
abundance: NA; v_gene: TRBV6-5; d_gene: NA; j_gene: TRBJ1-4; CDR3nt: TGTGCCAGCTCGGGGGCCCCCACAACTAATGAAAAACTGTTTTTT; CDR3aa: CASSGAPTTNEKLFF